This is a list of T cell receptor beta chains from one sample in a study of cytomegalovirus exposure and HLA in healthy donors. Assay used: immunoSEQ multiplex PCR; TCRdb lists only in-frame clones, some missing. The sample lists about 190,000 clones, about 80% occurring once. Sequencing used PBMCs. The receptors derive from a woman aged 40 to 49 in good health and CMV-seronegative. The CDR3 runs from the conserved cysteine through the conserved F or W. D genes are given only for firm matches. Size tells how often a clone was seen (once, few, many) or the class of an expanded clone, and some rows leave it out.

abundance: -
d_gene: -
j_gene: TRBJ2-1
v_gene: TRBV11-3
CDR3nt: TGTGCCAGCAGACCCAGGGTCTTAAATGAGCAGTTCTTC
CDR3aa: CASRPRVLNEQFF

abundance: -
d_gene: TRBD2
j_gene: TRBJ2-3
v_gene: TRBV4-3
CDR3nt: TGCGCCAGCAGCCAAGATTTTAGCGGGAACCCAGATACGCAGTATTTT
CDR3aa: CASSQDFSGNPDTQYF

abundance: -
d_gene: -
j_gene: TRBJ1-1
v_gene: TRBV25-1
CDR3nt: TGTGCCAGCAGTGAATATAAGGGGTCGGGCTCCCGTTCAGCTTTCTTT
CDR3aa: CASSEYKGSGSRSAFF

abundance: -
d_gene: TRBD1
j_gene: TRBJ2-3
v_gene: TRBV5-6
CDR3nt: TGTGCCAGCAGCTTCCACACAGGGGGGTTTTCAGATACGCAGTATTTT
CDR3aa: CASSFHTGGFSDTQYF

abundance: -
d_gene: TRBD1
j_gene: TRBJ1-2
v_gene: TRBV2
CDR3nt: TGTGCCAGCAGTGGGACAGGGGGCATGGGTCGTGGCTACACCTTC
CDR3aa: CASSGTGGMGRGYTF

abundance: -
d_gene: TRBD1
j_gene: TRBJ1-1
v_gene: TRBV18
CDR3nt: TGTGCCAGCTCACCAAACAGGGGGAGAGTCGCTGAAGCTTTCTTT
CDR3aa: CASSPNRGRVAEAFF

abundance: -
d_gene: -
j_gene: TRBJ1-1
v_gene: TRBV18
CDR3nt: TGTGCCAGCTCACCGCTGAGCGTTAACACTGAAGCTTTCTTT
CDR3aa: CASSPLSVNTEAFF

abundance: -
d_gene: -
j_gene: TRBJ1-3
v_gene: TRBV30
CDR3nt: TGTGCCTGGAGTGTAGGCAGCGGCTCTGGAAACACCATATATTTT
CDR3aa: CAWSVGSGSGNTIYF

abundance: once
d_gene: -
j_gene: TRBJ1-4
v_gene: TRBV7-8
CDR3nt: TGTGCCAGCAGCCCCGACAGGACTAATGAAAAACTGTTTTTT
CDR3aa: CASSPDRTNEKLFF

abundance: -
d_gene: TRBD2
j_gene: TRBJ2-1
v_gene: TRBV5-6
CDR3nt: TGTGCCAGCAGCCGGACTAGCGTGAGCTCCTACAATGAGCAGTTCTTC
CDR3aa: CASSRTSVSSYNEQFF

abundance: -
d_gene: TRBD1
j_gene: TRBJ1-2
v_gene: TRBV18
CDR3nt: TGTGCCAGCTCACCGGCGCAGGGGGCATTCTACGGCTACACCTTC
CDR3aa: CASSPAQGAFYGYTF

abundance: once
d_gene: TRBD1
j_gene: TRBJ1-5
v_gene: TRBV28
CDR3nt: TGTGCCAGCAGTTCGGGACAGGGGACTAAGCAGCCCCAGCATTTT
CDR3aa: CASSSGQGTKQPQHF

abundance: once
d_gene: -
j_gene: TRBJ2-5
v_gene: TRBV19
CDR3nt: TGTGCCACACGACGTCGAGGGGGAGAGACCCAGTACTTC
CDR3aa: CATRRRGGETQYF

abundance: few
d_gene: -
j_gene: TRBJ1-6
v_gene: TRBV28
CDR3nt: TGTGCCAGCAGGGCTGGAGGCTATAATTCACCCCTCCACTTT
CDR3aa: CASRAGGYNSPLHF

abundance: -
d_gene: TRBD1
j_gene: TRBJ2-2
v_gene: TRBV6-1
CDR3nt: TGTGCCAGCAGTGATCTACTAGGGACAGGGGGACGATCAAACACCGGGGAGCTGTTTTTT
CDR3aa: CASSDLLGTGGRSNTGELFF

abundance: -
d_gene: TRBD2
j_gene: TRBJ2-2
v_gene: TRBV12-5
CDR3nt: TGTGCTAGTGGTCCCGGGAGCGGGACGTACACCGGGGAGCTGTTTTTT
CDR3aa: CASGPGSGTYTGELFF

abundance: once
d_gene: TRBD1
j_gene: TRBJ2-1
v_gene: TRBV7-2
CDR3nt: TGTGCCAGCAGCCCGCGCGGACAGGGAGGAACACAGTTCTTC
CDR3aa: CASSPRGQGGTQFF

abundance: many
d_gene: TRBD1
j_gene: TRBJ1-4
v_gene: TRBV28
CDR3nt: TGTGCCAGCAGTCCTCTAGGGACAGCGACAGATGAAAAACTGTTTTTT
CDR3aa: CASSPLGTATDEKLFF

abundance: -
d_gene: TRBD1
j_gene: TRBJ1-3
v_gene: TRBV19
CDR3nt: TGTGCCAGTAGTTCCAGACAGGGGATGGGGGGAAACACCATATATTTT
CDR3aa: CASSSRQGMGGNTIYF

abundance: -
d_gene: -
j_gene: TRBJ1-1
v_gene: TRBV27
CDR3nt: TGTGCCAGCAGTTTAGACAGGTTTGGCACTGAAGCTTTCTTT
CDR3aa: CASSLDRFGTEAFF

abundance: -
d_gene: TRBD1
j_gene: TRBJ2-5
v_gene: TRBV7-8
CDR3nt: TGTGCCAGCAGCTATGACAGGGGGCTGGGTATCGGCCAAGAGACCCAGTACTTC
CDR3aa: CASSYDRGLGIGQETQYF

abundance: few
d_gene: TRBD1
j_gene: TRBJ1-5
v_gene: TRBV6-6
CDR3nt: TGTGCCAGCAGTTACCGGGACAGGGGGCCAGAGCCCCAGCATTTT
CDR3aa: CASSYRDRGPEPQHF

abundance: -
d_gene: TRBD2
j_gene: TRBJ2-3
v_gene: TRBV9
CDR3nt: TGTGCCAGCAGCGTCGGGGGGGAAGATACGCAGTATTTT
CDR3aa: CASSVGGEDTQYF

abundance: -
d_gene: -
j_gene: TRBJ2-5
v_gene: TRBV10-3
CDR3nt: TGTGCCATCAGTGAGTTGGGACTCTCGGCTCGAGAGACCCAGTACTTC
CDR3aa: CAISELGLSARETQYF

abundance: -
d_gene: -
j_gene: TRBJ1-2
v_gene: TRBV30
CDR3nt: TGTGCCTGGAGTGTACCGGGGGGCGATCACTATGGCTACACCTTC
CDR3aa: CAWSVPGGDHYGYTF

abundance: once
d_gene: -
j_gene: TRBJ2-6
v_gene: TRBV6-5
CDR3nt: TGTGCCAGCAGTTACTCGATGGGCCGTGGGGCCAACGTCCTGACTTTC
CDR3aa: CASSYSMGRGANVLTF

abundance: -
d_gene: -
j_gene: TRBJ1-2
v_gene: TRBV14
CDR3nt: TGTGCCAGCAGCCAGGCGGGAGTATTTGGCTACACCTTC
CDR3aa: CASSQAGVFGYTF

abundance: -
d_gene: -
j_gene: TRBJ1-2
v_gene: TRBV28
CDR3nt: TGTGCCAGCAGGACAGACAGCTATGGCTACACCTTC
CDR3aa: CASRTDSYGYTF

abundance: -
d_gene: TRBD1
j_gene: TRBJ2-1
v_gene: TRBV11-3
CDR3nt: TGTGCCAGCAGCCCGACAGGGTTCCGGGCTGAGCAGTTCTTC
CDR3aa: CASSPTGFRAEQFF

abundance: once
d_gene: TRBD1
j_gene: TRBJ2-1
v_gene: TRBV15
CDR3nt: TGTGCCACCAGCAGAGAAGGGACAGCCTCCTACAATGAGCAGTTCTTC
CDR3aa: CATSREGTASYNEQFF

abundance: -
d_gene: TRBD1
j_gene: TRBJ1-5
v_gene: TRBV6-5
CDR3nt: TGTGCCAGCACTAAGGACAGGGGGTCTCAGCCCCAGCATTTT
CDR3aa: CASTKDRGSQPQHF

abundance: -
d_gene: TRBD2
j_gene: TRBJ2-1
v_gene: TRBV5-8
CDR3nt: TGTGCCAGCAGCTTGGGACTAGCGGGAGTGATGGAGCAGTTCTTC
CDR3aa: CASSLGLAGVMEQFF